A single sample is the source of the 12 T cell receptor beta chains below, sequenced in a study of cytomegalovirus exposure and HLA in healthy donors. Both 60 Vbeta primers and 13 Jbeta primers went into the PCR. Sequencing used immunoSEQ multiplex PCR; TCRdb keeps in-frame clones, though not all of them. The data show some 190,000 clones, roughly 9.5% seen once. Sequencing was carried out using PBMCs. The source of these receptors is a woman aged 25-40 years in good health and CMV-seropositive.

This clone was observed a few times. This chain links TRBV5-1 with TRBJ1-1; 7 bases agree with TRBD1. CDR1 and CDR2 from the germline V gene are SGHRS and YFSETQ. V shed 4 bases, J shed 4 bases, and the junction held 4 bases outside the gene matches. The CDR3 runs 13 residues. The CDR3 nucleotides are TGCGCCAGCAGCCCAGGGGGAGGCACTGAAGCTTTCTTT. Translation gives CASSPGGGTEAFF.

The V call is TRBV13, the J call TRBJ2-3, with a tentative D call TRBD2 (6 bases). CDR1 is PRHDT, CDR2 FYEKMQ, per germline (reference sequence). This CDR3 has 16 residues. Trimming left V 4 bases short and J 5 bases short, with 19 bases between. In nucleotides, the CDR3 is TGTGCCAGCAGCTACGGAGGGTTCGCCGACCTAGATACGCAGTATTTT. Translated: CASSYGGFADLDTQYF.

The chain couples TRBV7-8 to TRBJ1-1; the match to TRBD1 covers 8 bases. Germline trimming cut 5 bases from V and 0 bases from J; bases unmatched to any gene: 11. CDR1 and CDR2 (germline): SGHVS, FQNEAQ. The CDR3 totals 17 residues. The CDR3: CASSLTGGRSVNTEAFF. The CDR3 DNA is TGTGCCAGCAGCCTCACAGGGGGTAGGAGTGTGAACACTGAAGCTTTCTTT.

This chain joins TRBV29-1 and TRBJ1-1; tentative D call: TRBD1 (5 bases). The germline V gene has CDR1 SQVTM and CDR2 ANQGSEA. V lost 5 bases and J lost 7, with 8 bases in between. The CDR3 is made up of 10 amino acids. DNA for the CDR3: TGCAGCGTTCGGGGGAGTGAAGCTTTCTTT. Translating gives CSVRGSEAFF. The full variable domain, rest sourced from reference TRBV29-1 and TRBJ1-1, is SAVISQKPSRDICQRGTSLTIQCQVDSQVTMMFWYRQQPGQSLTLIATANQGSEATYESGFVIDKFPISRPNLTFSTLTVSNMSPEDSSIYLCSVRGSEAFFGQGTRLTVV.

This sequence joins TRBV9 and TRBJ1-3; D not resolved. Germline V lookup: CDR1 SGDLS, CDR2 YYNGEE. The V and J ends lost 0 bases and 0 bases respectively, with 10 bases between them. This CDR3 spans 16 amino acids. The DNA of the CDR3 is TGTGCCAGCAGCGTAGCTACCTCTTACTCTGGAAACACCATATATTTT. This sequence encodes CASSVATSYSGNTIYF. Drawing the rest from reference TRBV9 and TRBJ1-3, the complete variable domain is DSGVTQTPKHLITATGQRVTLRCSPRSGDLSVYWYQQSLDQGLQFLIQYYNGEERAKGNILERFSAQQFPDLHSELNLSSLELGDSALYFCASSVATSYSGNTIYFGEGSWLTVV.

The CDR3 sequence: CASSPRAPSSYEQYF. CDR3 coding DNA: TGTGCCAGCAGCCCCAGGGCCCCCAGCTCCTACGAGCAGTACTTC. This chain links TRBV28 with TRBJ2-7; TRBD1 might be the D (5 bases). From germline, CDR1 is MDHEN and CDR2 SYDVKM. V was cut by 6 bases and J by 0 bases, with 15 bases left in between. This CDR3 is built from 15 residues.

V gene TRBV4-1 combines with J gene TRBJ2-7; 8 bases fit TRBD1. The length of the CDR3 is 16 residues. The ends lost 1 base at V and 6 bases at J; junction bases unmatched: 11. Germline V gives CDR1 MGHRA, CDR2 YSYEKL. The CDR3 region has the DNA TGCGCCAGCAGCCAAGGCAGGGGGCGGCGGGAAATCGAGCAGTACTTC. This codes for CASSQGRGRREIEQYF.

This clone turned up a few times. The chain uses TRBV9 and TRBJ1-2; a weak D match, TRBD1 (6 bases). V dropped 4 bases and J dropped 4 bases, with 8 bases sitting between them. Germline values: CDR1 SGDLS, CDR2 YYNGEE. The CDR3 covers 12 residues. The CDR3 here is CASSMDSYGYTF. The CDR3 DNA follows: TGTGCCAGCAGCATGGACAGCTATGGCTACACCTTC.

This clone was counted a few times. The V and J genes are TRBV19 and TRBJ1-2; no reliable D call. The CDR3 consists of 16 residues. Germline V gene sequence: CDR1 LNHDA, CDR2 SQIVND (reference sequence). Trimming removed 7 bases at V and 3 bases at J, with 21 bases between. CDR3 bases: TGTGCCAGTAATTTTAACTGGGAGAGGGATTACTATGGCTACACCTTC. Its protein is CASNFNWERDYYGYTF.

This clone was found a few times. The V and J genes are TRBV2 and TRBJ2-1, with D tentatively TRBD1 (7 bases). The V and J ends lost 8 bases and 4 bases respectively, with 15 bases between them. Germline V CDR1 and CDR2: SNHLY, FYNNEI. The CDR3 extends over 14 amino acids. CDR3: CASLGQGGYNEQFF. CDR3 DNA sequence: TGTGCCAGCCTGGGGCAGGGGGGTTACAATGAGCAGTTCTTC.

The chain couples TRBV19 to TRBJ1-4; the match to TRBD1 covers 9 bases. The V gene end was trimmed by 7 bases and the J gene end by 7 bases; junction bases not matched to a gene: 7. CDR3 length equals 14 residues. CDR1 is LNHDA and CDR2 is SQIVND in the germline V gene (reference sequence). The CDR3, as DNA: TGTGCCAGTACCGCGACAGGGGGGTCTGAAAAACTGTTTTTT. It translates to CASTATGGSEKLFF.

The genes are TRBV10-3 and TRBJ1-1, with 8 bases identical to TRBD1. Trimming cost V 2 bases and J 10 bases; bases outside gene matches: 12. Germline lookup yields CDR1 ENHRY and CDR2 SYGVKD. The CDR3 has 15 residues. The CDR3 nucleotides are TGTGCCATCAGTGAGGACAGGGGTGCAATTCCACGAGCTTTCTTT. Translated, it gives CAISEDRGAIPRAFF.